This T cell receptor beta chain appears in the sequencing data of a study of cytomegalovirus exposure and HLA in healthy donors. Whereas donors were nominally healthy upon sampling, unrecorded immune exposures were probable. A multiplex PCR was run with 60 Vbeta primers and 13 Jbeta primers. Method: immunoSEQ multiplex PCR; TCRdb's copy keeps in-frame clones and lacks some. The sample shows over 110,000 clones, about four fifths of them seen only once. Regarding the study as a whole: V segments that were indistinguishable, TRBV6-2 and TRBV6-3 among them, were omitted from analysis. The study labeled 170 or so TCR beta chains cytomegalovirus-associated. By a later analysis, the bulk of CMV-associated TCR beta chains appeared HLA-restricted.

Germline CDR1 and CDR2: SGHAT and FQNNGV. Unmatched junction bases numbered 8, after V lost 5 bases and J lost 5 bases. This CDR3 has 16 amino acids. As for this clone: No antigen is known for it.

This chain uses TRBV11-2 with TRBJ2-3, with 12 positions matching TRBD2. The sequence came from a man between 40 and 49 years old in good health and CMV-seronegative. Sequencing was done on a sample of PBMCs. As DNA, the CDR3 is TGTGCCAGCAGCCCGACTAGCGGGGGACTAGGAGATACGCAGTATTTT. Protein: CASSPTSGGLGDTQYF.